What follows describes a single T cell receptor beta chain. What it binds is not known. The PCR ran on 60 Vbeta and 13 Jbeta primers. Assay used: immunoSEQ multiplex PCR; TCRdb lists only in-frame clones, some missing. The table has some 240,000 clones, 80% to 95% seen once. This sample is part of a study of cytomegalovirus exposure and HLA in healthy donors. Study observations and caveats: In a later analysis, several top co-occurrence clusters appeared linked to parvovirus B19, influenza, CMV and Epstein-Barr virus.

CDR1 and CDR2 from the germline V gene are SQVTM and ANQGSEA. The CDR3 consists of 15 residues. The trim removed 3 bases at V and 5 bases at J, leaving 12 bases unmatched. The source is a girl between 2 and 10 years old in good health and CMV-seronegative. Sequenced input: PBMCs. The V gene is TRBV29-1, the J gene TRBJ1-2, with 7 nucleotides matching TRBD1. The CDR3 sequence is CSVDTYRGMRYGYTF. In nucleotides, the CDR3 is TGCAGCGTTGACACCTACAGGGGAATGAGATATGGCTACACCTTC.